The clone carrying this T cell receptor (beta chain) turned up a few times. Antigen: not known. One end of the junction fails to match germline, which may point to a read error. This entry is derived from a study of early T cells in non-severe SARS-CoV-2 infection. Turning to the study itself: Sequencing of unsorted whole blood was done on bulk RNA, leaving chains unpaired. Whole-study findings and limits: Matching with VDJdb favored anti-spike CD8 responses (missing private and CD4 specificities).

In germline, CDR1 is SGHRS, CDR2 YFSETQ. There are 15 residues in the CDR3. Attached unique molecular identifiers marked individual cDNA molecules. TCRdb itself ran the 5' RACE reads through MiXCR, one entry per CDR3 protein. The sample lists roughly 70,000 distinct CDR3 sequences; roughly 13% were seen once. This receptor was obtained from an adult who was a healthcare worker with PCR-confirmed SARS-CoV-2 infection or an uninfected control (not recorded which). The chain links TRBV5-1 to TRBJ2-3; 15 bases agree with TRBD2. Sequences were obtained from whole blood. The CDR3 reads CASNLGLAGGGTQYF. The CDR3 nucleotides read TGCGCCAGCAACTTGGGACTAGCGGGAGGAGGTACGCAGTATTTT. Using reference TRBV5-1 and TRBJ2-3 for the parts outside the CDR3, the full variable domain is KAGVTQTPRYLIKTRGQQVTLSCSPISGHRSVSWYQQTPGQGLQFLFEYFSETQRNKGNFPGRFSGRQFSNSRSEMNVSTLELGDSALYLCASNLGLAGGGTQYFGPGTRLTVL.